This T cell receptor beta chain was identified during a study of shared clonotypes between healthy human individuals. Whole-study results and caveats: The four-donor shared clonotypes exceeded non-shared clonotypes in generation probability, with non-shared ones scoring lower.

Every donor, a Caucasian adult, lived in Nashville, Tennessee. Notes on this clone: What it binds is unknown.

Clones were read by immunoSEQ multiplex PCR, and TCRdb kept only the in-frame ones, dropping some. The table records about 1.1 million clones, approximately 75% of them present only once. Germline CDR1 reads LGHNT; CDR2 reads FRNRAP. The CDR3 is made up of 13 amino acids. The V gene lost 2 bases and the J gene lost 1 base, with 2 bases spanning the gap. Input material: memory CD4+ T cells from PBMCs. Subset: CD45RA-negative fraction. The receptor was isolated from a man in his late teens or twenties in good health. Some clones in this sample may be carry-over from other donors' samples. This chain connects TRBV12-5 to TRBJ2-2, with D hard to call. The CDR3 protein is CASGLQNTGELFF. CDR3 DNA sequence: TGTGCTAGTGGTTTGCAGAACACCGGGGAGCTGTTTTTT.